The 17 T cell receptor beta chains below all came from one sample that was sequenced in a study of OX40 agonist ivuxolimab in advanced cancers. The library came from the immunoSEQ multiplex PCR assay. Imported from immuneACCESS, the table was reduced by TCRdb to in-frame sequences with V and J called. These copies leave out some clones; in studies compared against another copy, an unresolved V gene accounts for under half, and the cause of the remainder is not known. This sample is represented by some 81,000 clones; around four fifths of them were singletons. The leading ten clones occupy 0.76% of the sample. This specimen consisted of CD4+ or CD8+ T cells sorted from blood, obtained in a trial of the OX40 agonist ivuxolimab. The receptors stem from an adult with an advanced solid tumor such as melanoma, head and neck, liver or kidney cancer.

The V and J genes are TRBV7-3 and TRBJ1-1, with D possibly matching TRBD1 (6 bases). V was pared by 7 bases and J by 5 bases, with 23 bases between. This CDR3 comprises 16 residues. The germline V gene has CDR1 SGHTA and CDR2 FQGTGA. CDR3 protein: CASTPGEWVQGTEAFF. CDR3 coding DNA: TGTGCCAGCACCCCGGGTGAATGGGTCCAGGGGACTGAAGCTTTCTTT.

The chain joins TRBV5-1 to TRBJ2-3, with D tentatively TRBD2 (5 bases). The germline CDR1 and CDR2 sequences are SGHRS and YFSETQ. The V end lost 6 bases, the J end lost 0 bases, and 14 bases lay between the germline ends. The CDR3 contains 15 residues. CDR3 sequence reads: CASIPAEGSTDTQYF. The CDR3, as DNA: TGCGCCAGCATCCCAGCGGAAGGGAGCACAGATACGCAGTATTTT. Full variable domain (rest looked up from reference TRBV5-1 and TRBJ2-3): KAGVTQTPRYLIKTRGQQVTLSCSPISGHRSVSWYQQTPGQGLQFLFEYFSETQRNKGNFPGRFSGRQFSNSRSEMNVSTLELGDSALYLCASIPAEGSTDTQYFGPGTRLTVL.

J is TRBJ2-1 and V is TRBV28; tentatively, D is TRBD2 (7 bases). The germline V gene encodes CDR1 MDHEN and CDR2 SYDVKM. The CDR3 consists of 18 residues. V was clipped by 6 bases and J by 3 bases, with 24 bases between them. This CDR3 is CASRSPRRGAFYYNEQFF. The CDR3 DNA reads as TGTGCCAGCAGGTCACCCCGCCGGGGGGCCTTTTACTACAATGAGCAGTTCTTC.

This clone has only one observation. CDR3 region: CAINPGLELSEQFF. CDR3 nucleotide sequence: TGTGCCATCAACCCGGGACTAGAGTTGAGTGAGCAGTTCTTC. This chain connects TRBV10-3 to TRBJ2-1, with 8 bases identical to TRBD2. Trimming cost V 7 bases and J 9 bases; bases outside gene matches: 11. Germline lookup yields CDR1 ENHRY and CDR2 SYGVKD. The CDR3 is made up of 14 amino acids.

This clone has a single count. The chain links TRBV14 to TRBJ2-5, with unresolved D. The germline gives CDR1 SGHDN, CDR2 FVKESK. The CDR3 has 13 amino acids. V lost 2 bases, J lost 4 bases, and 8 bases lay in between. This CDR3 reads CASSQWLRETQYF. The CDR3 bases are TGTGCCAGCAGCCAATGGCTAAGAGAGACCCAGTACTTC.

This clone was counted a few times. The rearrangement uses TRBV5-1 and TRBJ1-1; D is ambiguous. V lost 0 bases, J lost 3 bases, and 9 bases lay in between. There are 14 residues in the CDR3. The germline V gene has CDR1 SGHRS and CDR2 YFSETQ. The CDR3 bases are TGCGCCAGCAGCTTGGCGGGCCGCTACACTGAAGCTTTCTTT. It is translated as CASSLAGRYTEAFF.

CDR3: CASSQGLAGGGGANVLTF. The CDR3 nucleotides are TGCGCCAGCAGCCAGGGACTAGCGGGAGGAGGTGGGGCCAACGTCCTGACTTTC. This chain uses TRBV5-1 with TRBJ2-6; 15 bases are shared with TRBD2. This CDR3 region has 18 residues. Trimming at V came to 4 bases and at J to 3 bases, leaving 5 bases not matched to a gene. Per germline, CDR1 SGHRS and CDR2 YFSETQ. Variable domain in full (rest from reference TRBV5-1 and TRBJ2-6): KAGVTQTPRYLIKTRGQQVTLSCSPISGHRSVSWYQQTPGQGLQFLFEYFSETQRNKGNFPGRFSGRQFSNSRSEMNVSTLELGDSALYLCASSQGLAGGGGANVLTFGAGSRLTVL.

The chain links TRBV7-3 to TRBJ2-5, with a tentative D call TRBD1 (6 bases). Germline lookup yields CDR1 SGHTA and CDR2 FQGTGA. The CDR3 spans 16 residues. V lost 2 bases and J lost 5, with 18 bases in between. CDR3 sequence: CASSLLGRGAGETQYF. CDR3 in DNA: TGTGCCAGCAGCTTATTAGGCAGGGGAGCCGGGGAGACCCAGTACTTC.

The chain carries TRBV7-2 and TRBJ2-2; 7 bases agree with TRBD2. CDR3 length: 16 amino acids. CDR1 is SGHTA, CDR2 FQGNSA, per germline. With 3 bases clipped from V and 3 bases from J, the junction kept 7 bases outside the gene matches. CDR3 amino acids: CASSLRQGGHTGELFF. For the CDR3, the DNA is TGTGCCAGCAGCTTGAGGCAGGGAGGGCACACCGGGGAGCTGTTTTTT.

The chain has TRBV5-1 and TRBJ2-2; D is possibly TRBD1 (5 bases). Germline V gives CDR1 SGHRS, CDR2 YFSETQ. Trimming shortened V by 6 bases and J by 7 bases, and 16 bases separated the two germline ends. The CDR3 runs to 14 residues. In DNA form, the CDR3 reads TGCGCCAGCACCCAAGGCTCAGGGATCGGGGAGCTGTTTTTT. Residues: CASTQGSGIGELFF.

The rearrangement uses TRBV7-4 and TRBJ2-7, with TRBD2 as a possible D gene (5 bases). Deletions cut 5 bases from V and 2 bases from J, with 25 bases between. CDR1 is SGHVT, CDR2 SQSDAQ, per germline. This CDR3 has 18 residues. The CDR3 region has the DNA TGTGCCAGCAGCCCCGTTAGTAGGATAGCGTCGAGACCCTACGAGCAGTACTTC. Translated, it gives CASSPVSRIASRPYEQYF.

V gene TRBV7-2 combines with J gene TRBJ2-3; D remains unclear. The germline gives CDR1 SGHTA, CDR2 FQGNSA. V dropped 1 base and J dropped 1 base, with 9 bases sitting between them. The CDR3 totals 15 residues. CDR3 nucleotide sequence: TGTGCCAGCAGCTTAGGAACTCGGGGCACAGATACGCAGTATTTT. Its protein is CASSLGTRGTDTQYF.

This rearrangement joins TRBV7-2 to TRBJ2-1; D remains unclear. Between the trimmed V and J ends, which lost 3 bases and 1 base, there was a span of 10 bases. The CDR3 runs to 15 residues. CDR1 and CDR2 from the germline V gene are SGHTA and FQGNSA. CDR3 residues: CASSFTGNSYNEQFF. The DNA of the CDR3 is TGTGCCAGCAGCTTCACCGGAAATTCCTACAATGAGCAGTTCTTC.

This chain uses TRBV4-1 with TRBJ2-5, with 9 bases aligning to TRBD2. The CDR3 extends over 14 amino acids. Losses at the gene ends were 5 bases for V and 3 bases for J; bases not matched to a gene: 4. The germline V gene has CDR1 MGHRA and CDR2 YSYEKL. CDR3 coding DNA: TGCGCCAGCAGCGCAGCGGGGGGTAAAGAGACCCAGTACTTC. It yields the protein CASSAAGGKETQYF.

This chain links TRBV5-1 with TRBJ2-7, with D uncertain. CDR3 size: 15 residues. V dropped 4 bases and J dropped 0 bases, with 14 bases sitting between them. Germline CDR1 is SGHRS and CDR2 is YFSETQ. The CDR3 nucleotides are TGCGCCAGCAGCCCCGTAGGAGAAACCTCCTACGAGCAGTACTTC. Its translation: CASSPVGETSYEQYF.

The V gene is TRBV7-9, the J gene TRBJ2-7; TRBD1 might be the D (6 bases). CDR1 is SEHNR and CDR2 is FQNEAQ in the germline V gene (reference sequence). Trimming stripped 2 bases from V and 3 bases from J, with 8 bases between. CDR3 length equals 13 residues. This CDR3 reads CASSLLQGYEQYF. DNA of the CDR3: TGTGCCAGCAGCTTACTACAGGGCTACGAGCAGTACTTC. The variable domain in full, with the rest retrieved from reference TRBV7-9 and TRBJ2-7, is DTGVSQNPRHKITKRGQNVTFRCDPISEHNRLYWYRQTLGQGPEFLTYFQNEAQLEKSRLLSDRFSAERPKGSFSTLEIQRTEQGDSAMYLCASSLLQGYEQYFGPGTRLTVT.

This chain's CDR3 is CAWSTGEVDSPLHF. The CDR3 DNA sequence: TGTGCCTGGAGTACGGGGGAGGTTGATTCACCCCTCCACTTT. The chain combines TRBV30 with TRBJ1-6; tentative D call: TRBD1 (5 bases). CDR3 length: 14 residues. Deletions cut 2 bases from V and 8 bases from J, with 13 bases between. Germline lookup yields CDR1 GTSNPN and CDR2 SVGIG (reference sequence).